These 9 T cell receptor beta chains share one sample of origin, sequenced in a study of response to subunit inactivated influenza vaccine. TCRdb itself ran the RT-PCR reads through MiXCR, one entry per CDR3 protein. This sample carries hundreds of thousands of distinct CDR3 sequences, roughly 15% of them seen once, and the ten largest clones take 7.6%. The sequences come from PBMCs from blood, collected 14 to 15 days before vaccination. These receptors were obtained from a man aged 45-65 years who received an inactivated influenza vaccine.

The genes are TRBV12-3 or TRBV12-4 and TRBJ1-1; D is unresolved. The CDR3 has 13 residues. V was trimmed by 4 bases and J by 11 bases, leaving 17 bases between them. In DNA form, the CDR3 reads TGTGCCAGCAGTTCCATGGACTCAACGGCGGCTTTCTTT. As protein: CASSSMDSTAAFF.

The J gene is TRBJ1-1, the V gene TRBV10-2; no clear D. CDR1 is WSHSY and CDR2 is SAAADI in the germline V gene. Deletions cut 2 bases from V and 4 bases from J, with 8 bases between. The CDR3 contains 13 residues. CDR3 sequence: CASSEGRRTEAFF. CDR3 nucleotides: TGCGCCAGCAGTGAGGGCAGGCGCACTGAAGCTTTCTTT.

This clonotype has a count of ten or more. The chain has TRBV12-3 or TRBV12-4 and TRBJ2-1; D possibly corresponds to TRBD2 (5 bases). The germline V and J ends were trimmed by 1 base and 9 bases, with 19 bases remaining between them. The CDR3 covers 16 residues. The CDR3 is CASSLGVDSLPSEQFF. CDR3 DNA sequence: TGTGCCAGCAGTTTAGGAGTGGACTCCCTCCCCTCTGAGCAGTTCTTC.

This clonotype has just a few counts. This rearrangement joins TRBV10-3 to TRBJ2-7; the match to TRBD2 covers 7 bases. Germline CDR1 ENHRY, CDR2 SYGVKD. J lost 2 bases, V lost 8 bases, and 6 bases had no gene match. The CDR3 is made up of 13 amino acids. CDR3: CAIGRESAYEQYF. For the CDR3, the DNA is TGTGCCATCGGGAGGGAGAGCGCCTACGAGCAGTACTTC.

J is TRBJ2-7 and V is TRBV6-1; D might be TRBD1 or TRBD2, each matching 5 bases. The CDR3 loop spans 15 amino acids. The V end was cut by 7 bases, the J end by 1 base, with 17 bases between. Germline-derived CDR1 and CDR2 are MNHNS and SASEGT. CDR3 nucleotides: TGTGCCAGCACTCCGGGGCAGGGTAGGTCCTACGAGCAGTACTTC. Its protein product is CASTPGQGRSYEQYF.

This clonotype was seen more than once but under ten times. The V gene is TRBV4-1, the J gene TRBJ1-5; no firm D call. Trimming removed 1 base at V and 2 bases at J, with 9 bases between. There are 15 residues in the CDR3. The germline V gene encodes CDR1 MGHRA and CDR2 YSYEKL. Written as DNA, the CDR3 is TGCGCCAGCAGCCAAGGGCGATGGGGCAATCAGCCCCAGCATTTT. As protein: CASSQGRWGNQPQHF.

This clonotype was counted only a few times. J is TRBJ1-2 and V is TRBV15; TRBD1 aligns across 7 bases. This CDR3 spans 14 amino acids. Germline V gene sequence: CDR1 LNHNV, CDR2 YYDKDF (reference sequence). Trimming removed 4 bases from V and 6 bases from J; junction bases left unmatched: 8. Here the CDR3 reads CATSTPEGADGYTF. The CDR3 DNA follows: TGTGCCACCAGCACGCCTGAGGGGGCTGATGGCTACACCTTC.

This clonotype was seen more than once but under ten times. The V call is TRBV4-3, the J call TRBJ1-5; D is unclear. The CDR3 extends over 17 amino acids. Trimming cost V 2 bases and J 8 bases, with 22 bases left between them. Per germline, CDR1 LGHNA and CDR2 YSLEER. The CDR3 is CASSQYGLVEGLEPQHF. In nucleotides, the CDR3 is TGCGCCAGCAGCCAATATGGCCTTGTGGAGGGTTTGGAGCCCCAGCATTTT.

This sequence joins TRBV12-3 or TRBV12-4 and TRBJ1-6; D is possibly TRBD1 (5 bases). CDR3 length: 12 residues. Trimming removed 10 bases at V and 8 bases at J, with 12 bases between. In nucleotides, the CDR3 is TGTGCCACGGGGCAGGCCGATTCACCCCTCCACTTT. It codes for CATGQADSPLHF.